Given below is one T cell receptor (beta chain) in context. The specificity of this receptor is unknown. This entry is derived from a study of T cells expressing NK-cell markers (dated by TCRdb to 2020 to 2021). About the study as a whole: Three sorted T-cell subsets (CD3+CD56+NKG2C+, CD3+CD56+NKG2C- and CD3+CD56-NKG2C+) from about 8 donors had their TCR beta-chain repertoires profiled. Seven of the eight sequenced donors were HCMV-seropositive and one was HCMV-seronegative. All eight donors whose samples were sequenced were randomly selected healthy volunteers, three of them men and five women. The libraries were sequenced on Illumina HiSeq 2000/2500, MiSeq or NextSeq, producing 2 x 150 bp reads. The research as a whole found: It remained unclear whether the expanded NKG2C-expressing T cell clones were specific for HCMV antigens. For about 6 donors, the dominant CD3+CD56+NKG2C+ clonotypes were among the top 10 CD8+ clonotypes and accounted for about 1.0-7.5% of CD8+ T cells. Those dominant clonotypes were again the most abundant among CD3+CD56-NKG2C+ cells in a few donors, at about 28.3-65%.

The listed sequencing device is Illumina HiSeq 2000. TCR beta cDNA libraries were prepared using 5'RACE template switching, which introduced a universal primer site and unique molecular identifiers. cDNA synthesis was primed from the TCR beta constant segment and was followed by two successive PCR amplification steps. The source study handled its data this way. MIGEC was used to demultiplex reads and group the reads by UMI, and MiTCR was used to assemble and quantify clonotypes. Only TCR cDNA sequences supported by at least two reads were kept to exclude erroneous sequences. Downstream repertoire analysis used the tcR package, and clonotypes were matched across fractions by CDR3 nucleotide sequence plus V segment. VDJmatch was used to annotate antigen specificity against VDJdb, with one amino acid substitution in CDR3 permitted. TCRdb reprocessed the reads and lists each CDR3 protein sequence as a single entry, with no DNA. For this entry, the V and J calls and clone size follow TCRdb and not the study's own pipeline. This sample's table contains roughly 15,000 distinct CDR3 sequences. 50% to 60% of the sample lies in the top ten.

A commercial ELISA kit detecting HCMV-specific IgG in serum was used to determine HCMV serostatus. Peripheral blood mononuclear cells were isolated from blood by Ficoll density gradient centrifugation. The receptor comes from a man aged 18-75 years in good health. Sequenced sample: blood T cells: a sorted CD56 or NKG2C T cell subset, CD4+ or CD8+ T cells, or bulk PBMC T cells (not recorded which).

The CDR3 reads CASSLEATDTQYF. The chain is assembled from TRBV5-5 and TRBJ2-3. The CDR1 and CDR2 encoded by the germline V gene (reference sequence) are SGHKS and YYEKEE. Taken from cysteine to phenylalanine, the CDR3 has 13 residues. Only the protein is on record.